This T cell receptor beta chain derives from a study of vaccination and CD4 T cells after COVID-19. At the level of the study: Overlapping spike peptides from SARS-CoV-2, HCoV-NL63, HCoV-OC43 and HCoV-229E served to stimulate the cells. Study results and caveats: Convalescent patients' median share of reactive clones seen only post-vaccination was around 84%. Counts of SARS-CoV-2-reactive clonotypes had a median that went from approximately 21 to 38, a nonsignificant change.

From germline, CDR1 is SGHTA and CDR2 FQGTGA. The CDR3 loop spans 13 amino acids. The J segment lost 4 bases and the V segment lost 8 bases, leaving 4 bases of the junction unmatched. Oncomine TCR Beta short-read sequencing was applied to DNA from cultured CD4+ T cells. Each CDR3 protein is one row after TCRdb ran MiXCR on the PCR reads. In the table there are more than 13,000 distinct CDR3 sequences, 30% of which are singletons. Sample treatment: approximately 9-day PBMC culture with coronavirus spike peptide pools or control peptides (ViraFEST assay). This clonotype appeared a few times. Its antigen is not known.

Sequenced input: cultured CD4+ T cells from blood. This receptor was obtained from a human donor with COVID-19. The gene calls are TRBV7-3 and TRBJ2-5; 10 nucleotides align to TRBD2. CDR3 nucleotides: TGTGCCAGCGGGATAGCGGGGGGAGAGACCCAGTACTTC. Residues: CASGIAGGETQYF.